This note documents a single T cell receptor (beta chain) sequence. These data originate in a study of neoadjuvant anti-PD-1 for oral cavity cancer. Some clones are missing from TCRdb's copy, which holds only in-frame ones; the method was immunoSEQ multiplex PCR. Here the sample spans 12,000 to 15,000 clones, about 70% being singletons. Germline V CDR1 and CDR2: MGHRA, YSYEKL. The CDR3 loop spans 16 amino acids. Trimming stripped 8 bases from V and 6 bases from J, with 24 bases between. The sequenced sample was PBMCs, obtained before nivolumab (anti-PD-1) treatment. This chain joins TRBV4-1 and TRBJ2-3; D is perhaps TRBD2 (6 bases). The sequence came from a person aged 35-79 years with oral cavity squamous cell carcinoma. CDR3 coding DNA: TGCGCCAGCTCAATTGCGGCGGCTCAAGGAGGGGATACGCAGTATTTT. Its translation is CASSIAAAQGGDTQYF.